What follows describes a single TCR beta chain. Antigen specificity is unknown. The sample belongs to a study of STAT5B mutations in CD4+ large granular lymphocyte leukemia. Study-wide results and caveats: TRBV06-family usage was enriched in top patient clones (8/27) versus controls (2/35). No patients shared main leukemic clonotypes, though 25% to 30% appeared at low frequency elsewhere. Patient CD4-sorted repertoires stayed more clonal than healthy ones after leukemic-clone removal.

This was a survey-level run. Clones were read by immunoSEQ multiplex PCR, and TCRdb kept only the in-frame ones, dropping some. The profile shows about 30,000 clones, 79% of them singletons. The CDR3 length is 15 residues. The V and J ends lost 4 bases and 1 base, in that order; junction bases with no gene match: 6. Germline V gives CDR1 SNHLY, CDR2 FYNNEI. Sequenced: CD4+ T cells from blood buffy coats. This clonotype was sampled from a human donor in good health. The genes are TRBV2 and TRBJ2-7; 8 nucleotides line up with TRBD2. CDR3 sequence (DNA): TGTGCCAGCAGTGTACAGGGCGGGGGGTCCTACGAGCAGTACTTC. It specifies CASSVQGGGSYEQYF.